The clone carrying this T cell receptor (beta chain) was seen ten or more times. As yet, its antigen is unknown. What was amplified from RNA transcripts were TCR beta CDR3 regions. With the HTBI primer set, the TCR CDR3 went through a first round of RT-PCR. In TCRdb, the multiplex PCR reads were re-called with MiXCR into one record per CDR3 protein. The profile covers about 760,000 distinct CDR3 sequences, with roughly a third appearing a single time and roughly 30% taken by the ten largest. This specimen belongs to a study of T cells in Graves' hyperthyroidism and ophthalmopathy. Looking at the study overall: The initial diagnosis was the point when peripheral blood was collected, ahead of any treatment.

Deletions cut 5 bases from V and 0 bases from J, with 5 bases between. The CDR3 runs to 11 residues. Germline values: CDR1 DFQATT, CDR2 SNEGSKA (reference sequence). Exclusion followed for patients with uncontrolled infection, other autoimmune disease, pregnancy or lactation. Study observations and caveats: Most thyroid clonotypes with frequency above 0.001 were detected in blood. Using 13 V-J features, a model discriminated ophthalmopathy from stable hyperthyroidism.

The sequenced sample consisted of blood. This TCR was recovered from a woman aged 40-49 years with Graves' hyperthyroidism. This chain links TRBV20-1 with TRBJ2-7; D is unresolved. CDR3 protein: CSAPISYEQYF. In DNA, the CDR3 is TGCAGTGCTCCCATCTCCTACGAGCAGTACTTC.